This TCR beta chain was found in a study of blood T cell repertoires in COVID-19 (dated by TCRdb to about 2020). Concerning the study at large: The collaborator samples originated in the United States, Italy and Spain and spanned the acute and convalescent phases of COVID-19. Subjects who had been exposed to COVID-19, were actively infected with it, or had recovered from it provided the deeply sampled blood TCRbeta repertoires that made up the dataset. The material from the prospective study consisted of cDNA or gDNA derived from T cells, B-cell-depleted T cells, or PBMCs. The sample metadata nearly always contained a de-identified subject ID, COVID-19 status, age in years and sex. Samples came from the ongoing ImmuneRACE study (first 160 participants) plus 1,254 subjects from 6 global collaborators. Where HLA class I and class II types were available, the types were taken from metadata supplied by the sample provider, not from assay-based typing. A freely available public database, intended as a resource for researchers studying the immune response to SARS-CoV-2, is where the repertoires were released.

The collaborating institutions used their own protocols to collect whole blood in K2EDTA tubes. For TCRbeta analysis, collaborators shipped samples in one of three forms: frozen whole blood, isolated PBMCs, or DNA extracted from either of those sample types. TCRbeta CDR3 regions were amplified from genomic DNA using the immunoSEQ Assay, a bias-controlled multiplex PCR. As for the original processing: Within the assay, amplification of reference gene primers was used to estimate how many nucleated cells each sample contained. Sequence reads were collapsed and filtered to measure the absolute abundance of every unique TCRbeta CDR3 rearrangement. Productive Simpson clonality was computed per sample as the square root of Simpson's diversity index over productive rearrangements. This is the immuneACCESS table as TCRdb keeps it, with only in-frame sequences that have V and J called. A part of the clones is gone; compared with another copy, unresolved V genes explain less than half, and the rest is unexplained. V, J and clone size derive from that table, while D and trimming were established from the DNA sequence. In this sample the table shows 180,000 or so clones, roughly 90% of which occur a single time. The ten largest make up approximately 0.64% of the sample.

Findings and caveats that apply to the study as a whole: How much clinical and demographic metadata was included differed by source and by participant, and the metadata was provided uncurated.

A distance of 13 bases separates the germline ends of V and J, which lose 3 bases and 4 bases respectively. CDR3 length: 15 amino acids, cysteine to phenylalanine. CDR3 DNA is the only sequence kept; it has 45 bases, read in frame from the first base. The CDR1 and CDR2 encoded by the germline V gene (reference sequence) are LNHDA and SQIVND. Regarding this clone: No cognate antigen has been identified for it. There are no base qualities to consult, and no much larger clone falls within one base.

The sequence was obtained from a man aged 45-65 years with acute or convalescent COVID-19. The sequenced sample was peripheral blood. This receptor chain uses TRBV19 and TRBJ2-1; TRBD2 is a weak D gene call, 5 bases matching. The CDR3 region reads CASSIPGFPYNEQFF. The DNA sequence is given as TGTGCCAGTAGTATTCCGGGGTTTCCTTACAATGAGCAGTTCTTC.